The 7 T cell receptor beta chains in this list originate from one sample, sequenced in a study of shared clonotypes between healthy human individuals. Generated by immunoSEQ multiplex PCR, the TCRdb table keeps only in-frame clones and is missing some. This table holds about 680,000 clones, about 90% found once. CD8 cells regarded as naive lacked CD45RO, were positively chosen for CCR7, and omitted terminally differentiated effector memory CD45RA+ cells. Sample: naive CD8+ T cells sorted from blood. The origin of the receptors is a young man in good health.

The chain recombines TRBV5-1 with TRBJ2-4, with D possibly TRBD2 on 6 matching bases. The V end was cut by 5 bases, the J end by 1 base, with 13 bases between. Germline V CDR1 and CDR2: SGHRS, YFSETQ. This CDR3 contains 15 residues. The CDR3 sequence: CASSMGDSAKNIQYF. CDR3 in DNA: TGCGCCAGCAGTATGGGGGACTCGGCCAAAAACATTCAGTACTTC.

The V gene is TRBV18, the J gene TRBJ2-1; a possible D gene is TRBD2 (7 bases). In germline, CDR1 is KGHSH, CDR2 LQKENI. The CDR3 spans 13 residues. V lost 1 base and J lost 8, with 9 bases in between. In nucleotides, the CDR3 is TGTGCCAGCTCACCACAGGGGGGGGATGAGCAGTTCTTC. It yields the protein CASSPQGGDEQFF.

This rearrangement joins TRBV1 to TRBJ2-7; TRBD1 is taken as the D call from the table, unchecked against the DNA. TRBV1 is annotated as a pseudogene. CDR3 size: 17 residues. As DNA, the CDR3 is TGCACCAGCAGCCAAGATTGGGTCCGGGGACAGGCGTACGAGCAGTACTTC. Translation: CTSSQDWVRGQAYEQYF.

This chain connects TRBV2 to TRBJ2-3; D remains ambiguous. Germline values: CDR1 SNHLY, CDR2 FYNNEI. This CDR3 region has 11 residues. V was shortened by 7 bases and J by 4 bases, with 6 bases between the two germline ends. CDR3 region: CASTLADTQYF. DNA of the CDR3: TGTGCCAGCACCCTCGCAGATACGCAGTATTTT. The full variable domain, rest sourced from reference TRBV2 and TRBJ2-3, is EPEVTQTPSHQVTQMGQEVILRCVPISNHLYFYWYRQILGQKVEFLVSFYNNEISEKSEIFDDQFSVERPDGSNFTLKIRSTKLEDSAMYFCASTLADTQYFGPGTRLTVL.

This chain uses TRBV14 with TRBJ2-7, with D perhaps matching TRBD1 (6 bases). The CDR3 has 13 residues. Germline values: CDR1 SGHDN, CDR2 FVKESK. V dropped 1 base and J dropped 2 bases, with 6 bases sitting between them. CDR3 in amino acids: CASSQGTAYEQYF. CDR3 DNA sequence: TGTGCCAGCAGCCAAGGGACAGCCTACGAGCAGTACTTC.

The genes are TRBV6-6 and TRBJ1-2, with no clear D. Germline CDR1 reads MNHNY; CDR2 reads SVGAGI (reference sequence). The CDR3 runs to 15 residues. V was shortened by 4 bases and J by 0 bases, with 12 bases between the two germline ends. The CDR3 protein is CASSSPSGANYGYTF. Here the CDR3 DNA reads TGTGCCAGCAGTTCACCCTCAGGTGCTAACTATGGCTACACCTTC.

The chain has TRBV11-2 and TRBJ2-7; 9 bases are a match to TRBD1. This CDR3 comprises 14 residues. J gave up 5 bases and V 5 bases, and 7 bases lay outside the gene matches. Germline loops: CDR1 SGHAT, CDR2 FQNNGV. DNA of the CDR3: TGTGCCAGCAGCCCCACGGGACAGGGAAACGAGCAGTACTTC. Translating it yields CASSPTGQGNEQYF.